The present T cell receptor (beta chain) was sequenced within a study of shared clonotypes between healthy human individuals. The CDR3 runs 15 residues. Germline lookup yields CDR1 SGHVS and CDR2 FNYEAQ. V was pared by 2 bases and J by 2 bases, with 10 bases between. Naive CD8 cells lacked CD45RO and underwent positive selection for CCR7, leaving out terminally differentiated effector memory CD45RA+ cells. Method: immunoSEQ multiplex PCR; TCRdb's copy keeps in-frame clones and lacks some. The sample holds 750,000 to 1,000,000 clones, 80% to 95% seen once. V and J are TRBV7-6 and TRBJ2-1; D call uncertain. Sequenced input: naive CD8+ T cells sorted from blood. This TCR came from a young man in good health. The CDR3 loop reads CASSLLGNPYNEQFF. CDR3 DNA sequence: TGTGCCAGCAGCTTATTGGGGAACCCCTACAATGAGCAGTTCTTC. Full variable domain (remainder filled in from reference TRBV7-6 and TRBJ2-1): GAGVSQSPRYKVTKRGQDVALRCDPISGHVSLYWYRQALGQGPEFLTYFNYEAQQDKSGLPNDRFSAERPEGSISTLTIQRTEQRDSAMYRCASSLLGNPYNEQFFGPGTRLTVL.